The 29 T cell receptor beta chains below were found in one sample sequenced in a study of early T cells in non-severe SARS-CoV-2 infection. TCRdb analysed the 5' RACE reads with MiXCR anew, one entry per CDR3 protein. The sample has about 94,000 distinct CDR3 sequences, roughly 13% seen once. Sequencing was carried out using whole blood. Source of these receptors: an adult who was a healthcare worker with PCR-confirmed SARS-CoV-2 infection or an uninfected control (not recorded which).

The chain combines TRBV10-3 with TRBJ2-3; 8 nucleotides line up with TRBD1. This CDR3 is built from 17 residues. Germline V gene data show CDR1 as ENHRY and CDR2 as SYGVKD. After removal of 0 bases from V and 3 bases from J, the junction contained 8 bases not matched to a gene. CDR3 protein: CAISESRGPLTTDTQYF. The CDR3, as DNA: TGTGCCATCAGTGAGTCCAGGGGGCCCTTAACTACAGATACGCAGTATTTT.

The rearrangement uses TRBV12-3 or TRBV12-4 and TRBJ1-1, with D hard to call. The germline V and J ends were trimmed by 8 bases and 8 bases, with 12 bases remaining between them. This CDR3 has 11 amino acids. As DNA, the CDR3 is TGTGCCAGCGTGAGTTTTTGGGAAGCTTTCTTT. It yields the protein CASVSFWEAFF.

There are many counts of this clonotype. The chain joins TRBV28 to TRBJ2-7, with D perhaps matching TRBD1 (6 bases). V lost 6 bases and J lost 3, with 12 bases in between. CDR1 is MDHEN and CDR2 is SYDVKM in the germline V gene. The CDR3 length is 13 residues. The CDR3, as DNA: TGTGCCAGCAGGACCGACAGGAGCTACGAGCAGTACTTC. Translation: CASRTDRSYEQYF.

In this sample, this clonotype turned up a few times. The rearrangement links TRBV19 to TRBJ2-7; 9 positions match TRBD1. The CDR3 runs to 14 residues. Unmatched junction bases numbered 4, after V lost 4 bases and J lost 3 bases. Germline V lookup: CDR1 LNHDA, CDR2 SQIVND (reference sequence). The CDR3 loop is CASSRGQGNYEQYF. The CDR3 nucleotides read TGTGCCAGTAGTAGGGGACAGGGAAACTACGAGCAGTACTTC.

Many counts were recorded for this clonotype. The CDR3 DNA sequence: TGTGCCAGCAGGCACTCTCAAGGGTATCCCCAAGAGACCCAGTACTTC. Translated, it gives CASRHSQGYPQETQYF. The gene calls are TRBV12-3 or TRBV12-4 and TRBJ2-5, with D unclear. This CDR3 contains 16 residues. The germline V and J ends were trimmed by 6 bases and 1 base, with 18 bases remaining between them.

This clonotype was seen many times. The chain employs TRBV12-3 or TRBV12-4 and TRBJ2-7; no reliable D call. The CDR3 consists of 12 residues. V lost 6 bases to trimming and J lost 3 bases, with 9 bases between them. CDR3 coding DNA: TGTGCCAGCAGCTATGGTAGCTACGAGCAGTACTTC. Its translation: CASSYGSYEQYF.

The CDR3 is CASSVAVGNTEAFF. The DNA of the CDR3 is TGTGCCAGCAGTGTAGCGGTAGGGAACACTGAAGCTTTCTTT. V and J are TRBV2 and TRBJ1-1, with D unclear. From germline, CDR1 is SNHLY and CDR2 FYNNEI. Trimming took off 4 bases at V and 1 base at J, with 10 bases between the two ends. The CDR3 runs to 14 residues.

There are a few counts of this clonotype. CDR3 bases: TGTGCCAGCAGTTTAGACGGGAACTCTGGAAACACCATATATTTT. Protein: CASSLDGNSGNTIYF. J is TRBJ1-3 and V is TRBV12-3 or TRBV12-4; D unclear. CDR3 size: 15 residues. V shed 1 base and J shed 0 bases, with 7 bases lying between them.

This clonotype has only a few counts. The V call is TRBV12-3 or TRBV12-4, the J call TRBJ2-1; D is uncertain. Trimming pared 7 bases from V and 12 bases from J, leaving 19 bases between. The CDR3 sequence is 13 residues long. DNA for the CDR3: TGTGCCAGCACCCGAAGTAGGTTCAGTAGGCAGTTCTTC. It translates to CASTRSRFSRQFF.

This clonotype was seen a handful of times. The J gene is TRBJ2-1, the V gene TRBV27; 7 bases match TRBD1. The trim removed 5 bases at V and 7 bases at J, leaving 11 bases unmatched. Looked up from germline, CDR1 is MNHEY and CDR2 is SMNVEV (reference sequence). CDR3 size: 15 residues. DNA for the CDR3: TGTGCCAGCAGTCCAACCAGGGGACAGATGAATGAGCAGTTCTTC. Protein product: CASSPTRGQMNEQFF.

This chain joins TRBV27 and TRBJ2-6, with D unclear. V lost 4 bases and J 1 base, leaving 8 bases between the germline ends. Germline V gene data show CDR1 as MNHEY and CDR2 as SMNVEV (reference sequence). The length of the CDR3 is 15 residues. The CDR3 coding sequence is TGTGCCAGCAGTTCAACAAGTTCTGGGGCCAACGTCCTGACTTTC. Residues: CASSSTSSGANVLTF. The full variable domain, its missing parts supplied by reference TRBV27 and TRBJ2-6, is EAQVTQNPRYLITVTGKKLTVTCSQNMNHEYMSWYRQDPGLGLRQIYYSMNVEVTDKGDVPEGYKVSRKEKRNFPLILESPSPNQTSLYFCASSSTSSGANVLTFGAGSRLTVL.

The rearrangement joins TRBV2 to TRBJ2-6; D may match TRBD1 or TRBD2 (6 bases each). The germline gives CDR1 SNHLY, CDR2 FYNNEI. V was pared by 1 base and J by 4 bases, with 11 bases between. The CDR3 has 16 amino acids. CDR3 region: CASSEDGGPGANVLTF. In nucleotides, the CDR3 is TGTGCCAGCAGTGAAGATGGGGGGCCCGGGGCCAACGTCCTGACTTTC.

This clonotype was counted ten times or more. CDR3 sequence (DNA): TGTGCCAGCAGCGCGATGAGAGGGCACGGCCTCTATGGCTACACCTTC. This translates into CASSAMRGHGLYGYTF. The rearrangement uses TRBV9 and TRBJ1-2; D is undetermined. Per the germline V gene, CDR1 is SGDLS and CDR2 is YYNGEE. V was pared by 3 bases and J by 4 bases, with 19 bases between. The length of the CDR3 is 16 residues.

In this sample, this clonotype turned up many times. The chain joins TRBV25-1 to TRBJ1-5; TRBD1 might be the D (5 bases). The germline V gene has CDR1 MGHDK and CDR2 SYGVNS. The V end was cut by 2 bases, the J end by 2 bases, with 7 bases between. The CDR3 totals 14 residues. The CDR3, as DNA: TGTGCCAGCAGTGAAGGGGGGGGCAATCAGCCCCAGCATTTT. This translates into CASSEGGGNQPQHF.

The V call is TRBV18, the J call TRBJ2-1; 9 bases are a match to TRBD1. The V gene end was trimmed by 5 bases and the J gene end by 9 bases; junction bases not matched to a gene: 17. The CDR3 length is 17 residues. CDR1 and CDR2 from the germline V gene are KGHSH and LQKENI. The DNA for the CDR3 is TGTGCCAGCTCAGCCATAACCGGGACAGGGAAGGCAAGTGAGCAGTTCTTC. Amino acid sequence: CASSAITGTGKASEQFF.

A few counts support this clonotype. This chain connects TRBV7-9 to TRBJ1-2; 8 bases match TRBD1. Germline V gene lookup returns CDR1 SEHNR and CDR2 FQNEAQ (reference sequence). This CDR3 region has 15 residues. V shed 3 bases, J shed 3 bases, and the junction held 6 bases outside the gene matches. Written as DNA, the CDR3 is TGTGCCAGCAGCTTTGGAACAGGGGGGGACTATGGCTACACCTTC. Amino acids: CASSFGTGGDYGYTF.

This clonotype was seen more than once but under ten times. The CDR3 spells CASSRKSLRNTDTQYF. In nucleotides, the CDR3 is TGTGCCAGCAGCCGGAAATCTTTACGCAACACAGATACGCAGTATTTT. The gene calls are TRBV5-4 and TRBJ2-3; unclear D gene. The V gene's germline CDR1 is SGHNT and CDR2 YYREEE (reference sequence). Trimming took off 4 bases at V and 2 bases at J, with 17 bases between the two ends. CDR3 length: 16 residues.

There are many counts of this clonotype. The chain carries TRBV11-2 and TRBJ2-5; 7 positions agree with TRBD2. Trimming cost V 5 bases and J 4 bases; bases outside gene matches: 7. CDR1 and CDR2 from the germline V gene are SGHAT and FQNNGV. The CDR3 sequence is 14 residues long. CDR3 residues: CASSPGVAGETQYF. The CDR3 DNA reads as TGTGCCAGCAGCCCTGGAGTAGCGGGAGAGACCCAGTACTTC.

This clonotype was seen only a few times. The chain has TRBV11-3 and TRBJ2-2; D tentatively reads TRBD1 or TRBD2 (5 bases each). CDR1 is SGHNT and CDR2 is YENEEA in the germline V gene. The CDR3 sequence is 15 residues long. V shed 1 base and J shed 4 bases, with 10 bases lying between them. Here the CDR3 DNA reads TGTGCCAGCAGCTTAGGTGGGGGACGCACCGGGGAGCTGTTTTTT. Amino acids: CASSLGGGRTGELFF. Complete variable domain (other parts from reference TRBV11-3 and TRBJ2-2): EAGVVQSPRYKIIEKKQPVAFWCNPISGHNTLYWYLQNLGQGPELLIRYENEEAVDDSQLPKDRFSAERLKGVDSTLKIQPAELGDSAVYLCASSLGGGRTGELFFGEGSRLTVL.

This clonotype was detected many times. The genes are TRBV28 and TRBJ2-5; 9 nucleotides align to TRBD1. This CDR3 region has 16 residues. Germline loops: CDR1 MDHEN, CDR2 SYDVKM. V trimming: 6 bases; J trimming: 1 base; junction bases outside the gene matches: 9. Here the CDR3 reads CASRIGTGKAQETQYF. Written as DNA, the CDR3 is TGTGCCAGCAGGATTGGGACAGGGAAGGCCCAAGAGACCCAGTACTTC.

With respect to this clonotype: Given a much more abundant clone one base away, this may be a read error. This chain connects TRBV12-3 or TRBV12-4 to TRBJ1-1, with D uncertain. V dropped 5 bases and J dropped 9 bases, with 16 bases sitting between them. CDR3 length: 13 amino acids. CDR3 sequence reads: CASSPNSGVKAFF. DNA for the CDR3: TGTGCCAGCAGTCCCAATAGTGGGGTGAAAGCTTTCTTT.

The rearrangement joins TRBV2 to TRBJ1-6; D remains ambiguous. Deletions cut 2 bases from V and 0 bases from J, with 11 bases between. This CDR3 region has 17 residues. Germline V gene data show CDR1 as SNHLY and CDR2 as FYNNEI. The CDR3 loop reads CASSERVGSSYNSPLHF. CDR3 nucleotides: TGTGCCAGCAGTGAAAGGGTGGGAAGCTCCTATAATTCACCCCTCCACTTT.

CDR3 amino acids: CASSEVWGGTEAFF. In nucleotides, the CDR3 is TGTGCCAGCAGTGAAGTTTGGGGAGGCACTGAAGCTTTCTTT. The chain has TRBV2 and TRBJ1-1; D is unclear. The V end lost 1 base, the J end lost 4 bases, and 10 bases lay between the germline ends. Germline V gene data show CDR1 as SNHLY and CDR2 as FYNNEI. The CDR3 has 14 residues.

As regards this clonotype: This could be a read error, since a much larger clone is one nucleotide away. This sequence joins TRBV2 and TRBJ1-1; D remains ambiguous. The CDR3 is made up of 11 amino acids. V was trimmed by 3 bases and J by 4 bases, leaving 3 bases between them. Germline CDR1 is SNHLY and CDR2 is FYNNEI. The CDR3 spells CASSEATEAFF. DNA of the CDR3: TGTGCCAGCAGTGAGGCCACTGAAGCTTTCTTT.

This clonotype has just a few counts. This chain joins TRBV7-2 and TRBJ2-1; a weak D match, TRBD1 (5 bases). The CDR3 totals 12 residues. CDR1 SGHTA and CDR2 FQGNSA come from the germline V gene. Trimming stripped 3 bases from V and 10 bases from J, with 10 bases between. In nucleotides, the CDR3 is TGTGCCAGCAGCTTGGGGCCTAGGGAGCAGTTCTTC. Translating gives CASSLGPREQFF.

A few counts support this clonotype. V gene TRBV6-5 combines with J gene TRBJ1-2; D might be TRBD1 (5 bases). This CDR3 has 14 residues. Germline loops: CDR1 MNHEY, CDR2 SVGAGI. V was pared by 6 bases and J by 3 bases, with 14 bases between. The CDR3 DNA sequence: TGTGCCAGCAGCAATGAGGGACTCCACTATGGCTACACCTTC. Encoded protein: CASSNEGLHYGYTF.

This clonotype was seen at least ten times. Written as DNA, the CDR3 is TGTGCCAGCAGCTCAGTACGGGACAGGGGTTTCGAGCAGTACTTC. Residues: CASSSVRDRGFEQYF. This chain connects TRBV11-2 to TRBJ2-7; 10 nucleotides line up with TRBD1. From germline, CDR1 is SGHAT and CDR2 FQNNGV. The CDR3 has 15 amino acids. V shed 4 bases, J shed 6 bases, and the junction held 9 bases outside the gene matches.

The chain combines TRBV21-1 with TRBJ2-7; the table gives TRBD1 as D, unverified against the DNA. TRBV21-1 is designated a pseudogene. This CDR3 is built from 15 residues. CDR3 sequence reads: CASEGGQAECYEQYF. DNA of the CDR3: TGTGCCAGCGAGGGGGGCCAGGCCGAGTGCTACGAGCAGTACTTC.

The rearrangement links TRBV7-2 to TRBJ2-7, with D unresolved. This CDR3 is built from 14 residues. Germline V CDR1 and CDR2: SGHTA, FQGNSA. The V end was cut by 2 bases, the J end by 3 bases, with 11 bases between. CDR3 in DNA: TGTGCCAGCAGCTTAAGTCTGACTTACTACGAGCAGTACTTC. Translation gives CASSLSLTYYEQYF.